This T cell receptor (beta chain) was captured in a study of CD8 T cells in Susac syndrome. Susac syndrome patients met recently defined diagnostic criteria for definite or probable disease. It was negative isolation that provided the CD8+ and CD4+ T cells, whereas TEMRA cells were enriched by FACS. The trim removed 4 bases at V and 3 bases at J, leaving 13 bases unmatched. Germline lookup yields CDR1 LGHDT and CDR2 YNNKEL (reference sequence). This CDR3 spans 18 amino acids. RNA, at about 0.45 to 1 ug, was reverse transcribed with random hexamers. TCRdb re-called the immunoSEQ multiplex PCR reads through MiXCR, storing one row per CDR3 protein. The sample carries approximately 190,000 distinct CDR3 sequences, 95% recorded once. This clonotype showed up just once.

Specimen: CD8+ T cells from PBMCs. The chain recombines TRBV3-1 with TRBJ2-3; 10 nucleotides line up with TRBD1. The sequence was obtained from a human donor with Susac syndrome. This CDR3 is CASSLEPAGTGVTDTQYF. In DNA form, the CDR3 reads TGTGCCAGCAGCCTTGAACCTGCCGGGACAGGGGTTACAGATACGCAGTATTTT.